This passage covers 29 T cell receptor beta chains from one sample sequenced in a study of cytomegalovirus exposure and HLA in healthy donors. The PCR had 60 Vbeta and 13 Jbeta primers. Profiled with immunoSEQ multiplex PCR; TCRdb holds only in-frame clones, not every one. The table has 75,000 or so clones, roughly four fifths seen once. The sample consisted of PBMCs. These receptors were obtained from a woman in her twenties or thirties in good health and CMV-seropositive.

The rearrangement joins TRBV7-9 to TRBJ1-5, with D uncertain. The CDR3 is 14 amino acids. V gave up 7 bases and J gave up 0 bases, with 10 bases separating them. Germline CDR1 SEHNR, CDR2 FQNEAQ (reference sequence). CDR3 DNA sequence: TGTGCCAGCAACTCGGGGTATAGCAATCAGCCCCAGCATTTT. Protein product: CASNSGYSNQPQHF.

The chain uses TRBV29-1 and TRBJ2-5; no clear D. V was trimmed by 0 bases and J by 5 bases, leaving 4 bases between them. CDR1 is SQVTM and CDR2 is ANQGSEA in the germline V gene. The CDR3 is 11 residues long. CDR3 nucleotide sequence: TGCAGCGTTGAAGAGCGGGAGACCCAGTACTTC. Its translation is CSVEERETQYF. Full variable domain (missing parts from reference TRBV29-1 and TRBJ2-5): SAVISQKPSRDICQRGTSLTIQCQVDSQVTMMFWYRQQPGQSLTLIATANQGSEATYESGFVIDKFPISRPNLTFSTLTVSNMSPEDSSIYLCSVEERETQYFGPGTRLLVL.

J is TRBJ2-2 and V is TRBV29-1; 11 bases fit TRBD2. This CDR3 contains 14 residues. Germline lookup yields CDR1 SQVTM and CDR2 ANQGSEA. Trimming at V came to 6 bases and at J to 1 base, leaving 1 base not matched to a gene. The CDR3 bases are TGCAGCGTCGGGACTAGCGGGAACACCGGGGAGCTGTTTTTT. This codes for CSVGTSGNTGELFF.

This clone was observed a few times. V usage is TRBV6-5 and J usage is TRBJ2-1; 8 bases match TRBD1. There are 14 residues in the CDR3. Germline CDR1 reads MNHEY; CDR2 reads SVGAGI. V was clipped by 7 bases and J by 7 bases; unmatched bases: 9. The CDR3, as DNA: TGTGCCAGCATCTCGACAGGGGCGGGGAATGAGCAGTTCTTC. Translated: CASISTGAGNEQFF.

V and J are TRBV5-6 and TRBJ2-5; D unclear. Germline-derived CDR1 and CDR2 are SGHDT and YYEEEE. V dropped 4 bases and J dropped 0 bases, with 13 bases sitting between them. The CDR3 is made up of 15 amino acids. The CDR3 sequence is CASSQKIRYQETQYF. Written as DNA, the CDR3 is TGTGCCAGCAGCCAGAAAATCAGGTACCAAGAGACCCAGTACTTC.

This chain joins TRBV18 and TRBJ2-7; 9 bases agree with TRBD1. Germline CDR1 and CDR2: KGHSH and LQKENI. The CDR3 is 15 residues long. The trim removed 4 bases at V and 6 bases at J, leaving 10 bases unmatched. The CDR3 loop reads CASSLTGTGISEQYF. The DNA of the CDR3 is TGTGCCAGCTCACTTACCGGGACAGGGATCAGCGAGCAGTACTTC.

This clone has just a few counts. The chain has TRBV5-8 and TRBJ2-5; no firm D call. From germline, CDR1 is SGHTS and CDR2 YDEGEE. The CDR3 length is 12 residues. V was cut by 6 bases and J by 5 bases, with 11 bases left in between. The CDR3 reads CASIGNGETQYF. As DNA, the CDR3 is TGTGCCAGCATTGGCAACGGGGAGACCCAGTACTTC.

This chain joins TRBV29-1 and TRBJ2-7, with unresolved D. V lost 5 bases and J 3 bases, leaving 14 bases between the germline ends. CDR3 size: 13 residues. The germline V gene has CDR1 SQVTM and CDR2 ANQGSEA. CDR3 sequence reads: CSVPDTFDYEQYF. As DNA, the CDR3 is TGCAGCGTTCCCGACACCTTTGACTACGAGCAGTACTTC.

V is TRBV7-8 and J is TRBJ1-1; a weak D match, TRBD1 (5 bases). V was shortened by 2 bases and J by 13 bases, with 14 bases between the two germline ends. Germline CDR1 SGHVS, CDR2 FQNEAQ. The CDR3 has 12 amino acids. The CDR3 protein is CASSLMQGEIFF. CDR3 coding DNA: TGTGCCAGCAGCTTAATGCAGGGTGAGATTTTCTTT.

The CDR3, as DNA: TGCGCCAGCAGTCAAGAGACTAGCGGGAGGTCCCGCGAGCAGTACTTC. Amino acid sequence: CASSQETSGRSREQYF. The J gene is TRBJ2-7, the V gene TRBV23-1, with 13 bases matching TRBD2. TRBV23-1 qualifies as an ORF whose function is uncertain. J was trimmed by 6 bases and V by 2 bases; bases with no gene match: 7. The length of the CDR3 is 16 residues.

This clone was counted only a few times. The rearrangement links TRBV29-1 to TRBJ2-3; 10 positions match TRBD2. J lost 4 bases, V lost 6 bases, and 4 bases had no gene match. The CDR3 length is 13 residues. Germline values: CDR1 SQVTM, CDR2 ANQGSEA. CDR3 bases: TGCAGCGTCGGGACTAGCGCTGCAGATACGCAGTATTTT. Its translation: CSVGTSAADTQYF.

V and J are TRBV27 and TRBJ2-5, with D maybe TRBD1 (5 bases). V dropped 5 bases and J dropped 5 bases, with 15 bases sitting between them. The CDR3 extends over 14 amino acids. Germline values: CDR1 MNHEY, CDR2 SMNVEV (reference sequence). The CDR3, as DNA: TGTGCCAGCAGTCGCCGCTGGGGCGCGGAGACCCAGTACTTC. Translation gives CASSRRWGAETQYF.

This clone was counted once. J is TRBJ2-7 and V is TRBV28; TRBD2 is a possible D gene (6 bases). V shed 0 bases and J shed 3 bases, with 30 bases lying between them. CDR1 and CDR2 (germline): MDHEN, SYDVKM. The CDR3 contains 21 residues. The CDR3 DNA sequence: TGTGCCAGCAGTTTATGCATAATCGACGAGCTGATCCGGGAGTCGGACTACGAGCAGTACTTC. It encodes CASSLCIIDELIRESDYEQYF.

The chain joins TRBV5-4 to TRBJ1-2, with D possibly matching TRBD1 (6 bases). Per germline, CDR1 SGHNT and CDR2 YYREEE (reference sequence). This CDR3 contains 15 residues. The V gene lost 1 base and the J gene lost 2 bases, with 12 bases spanning the gap. In DNA, the CDR3 is TGTGCCAGCAGCTTGTGGGGGGGCGCAAACTATGGCTACACCTTC. It encodes CASSLWGGANYGYTF.

The gene calls are TRBV18 and TRBJ1-5; D is ambiguous. There are 13 residues in the CDR3. Germline values: CDR1 KGHSH, CDR2 LQKENI. Trimming cost V 3 bases and J 0 bases, with 3 bases left between them. CDR3 sequence: CASSPGSNQPQHF. In DNA, the CDR3 is TGTGCCAGCTCACCCGGTAGCAATCAGCCCCAGCATTTT.

This clone has only one observation. V and J are TRBV6-1 and TRBJ2-5; D might be TRBD1 (6 bases). V was trimmed by 5 bases and J by 2 bases, leaving 9 bases between them. CDR1 is MNHNS, CDR2 SASEGT, per germline. The CDR3 consists of 13 residues. CDR3 sequence (DNA): TGTGCCAGCAGTCCAGGGGTTCAAGAGACCCAGTACTTC. Translating it yields CASSPGVQETQYF.

V gene TRBV7-9 combines with J gene TRBJ2-1, with TRBD2 as a possible D gene (5 bases). This CDR3 has 13 residues. V lost 3 bases and J 7 bases, leaving 10 bases between the germline ends. Germline CDR1 SEHNR, CDR2 FQNEAQ (reference sequence). In DNA form, the CDR3 reads TGTGCCAGCAGCTTTGAACAGCGGAATGAGCAGTTCTTC. It translates to CASSFEQRNEQFF.

This clone has a single count. The V and J genes are TRBV7-9 and TRBJ1-2; D not certain. The germline CDR1 and CDR2 sequences are SEHNR and FQNEAQ (reference sequence). V gave up 2 bases and J gave up 4 bases, with 14 bases separating them. The CDR3 loop spans 15 amino acids. The CDR3 region is CASSLILGGLYGYTF. DNA for the CDR3: TGTGCCAGCAGCTTAATTTTGGGTGGACTCTATGGCTACACCTTC.

This chain uses TRBV13 with TRBJ2-1; the D gene is possibly TRBD2 (6 bases). CDR1 is PRHDT, CDR2 FYEKMQ, per germline (reference sequence). V lost 2 bases, J lost 4 bases, and 15 bases lay in between. The CDR3 covers 16 residues. The DNA of the CDR3 is TGTGCCAGCAGCTTACCGGAGGGCCTAGGATACAATGAGCAGTTCTTC. It yields the protein CASSLPEGLGYNEQFF.

The chain has TRBV1 and TRBJ2-2; the table's TRBD2 call for D was not verified on the DNA. TRBV1 is a pseudogene. CDR3 size: 14 residues. The CDR3 region is CTSSQPSGTGELFF. As DNA, the CDR3 is TGCACCAGCAGCCAACCGTCGGGGACCGGGGAGCTGTTTTTT.

Written as DNA, the CDR3 is TGCGCCAGCAGCTTTAATAGCAATCAGCCCCAGCATTTT. It is translated as CASSFNSNQPQHF. The rearrangement joins TRBV10-1 to TRBJ1-5, with D uncertain. The CDR3 spans 13 residues. The germline V gene encodes CDR1 WNHNN and CDR2 SYGVQD (reference sequence). Trimming left V 6 bases short and J 0 bases short, with 6 bases between.

The V and J genes are TRBV28 and TRBJ1-2; D is ambiguous. The V gene's germline CDR1 is MDHEN and CDR2 SYDVKM. The CDR3 sequence is 13 residues long. The V gene lost 3 bases and the J gene lost 2 bases, with 7 bases spanning the gap. CDR3 DNA: TGTGCCAGCAGTTTTATACAGAACTATGGCTACACCTTC. This codes for CASSFIQNYGYTF.

The chain combines TRBV5-1 with TRBJ1-2, with 7 bases aligning to TRBD1. The CDR3 length is 14 residues. Per germline, CDR1 SGHRS and CDR2 YFSETQ. V lost 0 bases and J lost 2; bases outside the gene matches: 1. The CDR3 sequence: CASSLEGANYGYTF. The CDR3, as DNA: TGCGCCAGCAGCTTGGAGGGGGCAAACTATGGCTACACCTTC.

In DNA, the CDR3 is TGCGCCAGCAGCTTACCTGGGGGGAGGAACGAGCAGTACTTC. Translated, it gives CASSLPGGRNEQYF. The chain joins TRBV5-1 to TRBJ2-7; the D gene is possibly TRBD2 (6 bases). V dropped 2 bases and J dropped 5 bases, with 14 bases sitting between them. This CDR3 is 14 amino acids long. Germline V gives CDR1 SGHRS, CDR2 YFSETQ. Full variable domain (remainder filled in from reference TRBV5-1 and TRBJ2-7): KAGVTQTPRYLIKTRGQQVTLSCSPISGHRSVSWYQQTPGQGLQFLFEYFSETQRNKGNFPGRFSGRQFSNSRSEMNVSTLELGDSALYLCASSLPGGRNEQYFGPGTRLTVT.

The rearrangement joins TRBV28 to TRBJ1-5; D remains unclear. V was pared by 2 bases and J by 3 bases, with 8 bases between. Germline values: CDR1 MDHEN, CDR2 SYDVKM. The length of the CDR3 is 14 residues. CDR3 nucleotides: TGTGCCAGCAGTTTAGGCGGCACCAATCAGCCCCAGCATTTT. This encodes CASSLGGTNQPQHF. The variable domain in full, with the rest retrieved from reference TRBV28 and TRBJ1-5, is DVKVTQSSRYLVKRTGEKVFLECVQDMDHENMFWYRQDPGLGLRLIYFSYDVKMKEKGDIPEGYSVSREKKERFSLILESASTNQTSMYLCASSLGGTNQPQHFGDGTRLSIL.

V and J are TRBV28 and TRBJ2-5; a possible D gene is TRBD2 (6 bases). The CDR3 totals 14 residues. Trimming removed 2 bases from V and 6 bases from J, with 13 bases in between. Per germline, CDR1 MDHEN and CDR2 SYDVKM. CDR3 loop: CASSLISGGQTQYF. The CDR3 DNA follows: TGTGCCAGCAGTTTAATCTCCGGAGGGCAGACCCAGTACTTC. The full variable domain, its missing parts supplied by reference TRBV28 and TRBJ2-5, is DVKVTQSSRYLVKRTGEKVFLECVQDMDHENMFWYRQDPGLGLRLIYFSYDVKMKEKGDIPEGYSVSREKKERFSLILESASTNQTSMYLCASSLISGGQTQYFGPGTRLLVL.

J is TRBJ1-6 and V is TRBV2; TRBD1 matches at 8 bases. V lost 6 bases to trimming and J lost 10 bases; unmatched junction nucleotides: 11. The CDR3 sequence is 15 residues long. Germline loops: CDR1 SNHLY, CDR2 FYNNEI. The CDR3 DNA follows: TGTGCCAGCAGGGATCGGACAGGGAGGGACTCACCCCTCCACTTT. This sequence encodes CASRDRTGRDSPLHF. The entire variable domain, with the rest obtained from reference TRBV2 and TRBJ1-6, is as follows: EPEVTQTPSHQVTQMGQEVILRCVPISNHLYFYWYRQILGQKVEFLVSFYNNEISEKSEIFDDQFSVERPDGSNFTLKIRSTKLEDSAMYFCASRDRTGRDSPLHFGNGTRLTVT.

V usage is TRBV4-1 and J usage is TRBJ2-1; D is uncertain. This CDR3 is built from 18 residues. The V end was cut by 0 bases, the J end by 2 bases, with 17 bases between. CDR1 MGHRA and CDR2 YSYEKL come from the germline V gene. This chain's CDR3 is CASSQDTRRGSTYNEQFF. CDR3 sequence (DNA): TGCGCCAGCAGCCAAGATACGAGAAGAGGCTCCACCTACAATGAGCAGTTCTTC.

The rearrangement joins TRBV7-7 to TRBJ2-1, with 9 nucleotides matching TRBD2. V lost 3 bases and J lost 7; bases outside the gene matches: 10. Germline CDR1 is SSHAT and CDR2 is FNYEAQ (reference sequence). This CDR3 is built from 16 residues. CDR3 protein: CASSLSAGTSLNEQFF. The CDR3 DNA reads as TGTGCCAGCAGCTTGTCGGCCGGGACTAGCCTTAATGAGCAGTTCTTC.